A single T cell receptor (beta chain) is shown here with its context. Trimming took 6 bases from V and 9 from J, leaving 7 bases between them. The germline V gene encodes CDR1 SGHNT and CDR2 YYREEE (reference sequence). This CDR3 comprises 10 residues. The source of the sample is a study of shared clonotypes between healthy human individuals. Sequenced by immunoSEQ multiplex PCR; TCRdb stores in-frame clones only, minus some. The sample lists about 490,000 clones; 65% to 80% were seen once. The sample was PBMCs. The gene calls are TRBV5-4 and TRBJ2-1, with a possible D match to TRBD2 (5 bases). The TCR comes from a woman in her 40s in good health. Some clones in this sample may be carry-over from other donors' samples. As DNA, the CDR3 is TGTGCCAGCATAGCGCTTGAGCAGTTCTTC. It translates to CASIALEQFF. Complete variable domain (other parts from reference TRBV5-4 and TRBJ2-1): ETGVTQSPTHLIKTRGQQVTLRCSSQSGHNTVSWYQQALGQGPQFIFQYYREEENGRGNFPPRFSGLQFPNYSSELNVNALELDDSALYLCASIALEQFFGPGTRLTVL.